This T cell receptor beta chain was observed in a study of radiation and T cells in renal cell carcinoma. Study results and limitations: Without pretreatment biopsies, baseline tumor clonotype presence was undetermined.

Per germline, CDR1 MNHEY and CDR2 SMNVEV (reference sequence). V lost 4 bases and J lost 1, with 7 bases in between. The length of the CDR3 is 13 residues. Concerning this clone: Its specificity is unknown.

Time point described: blood 4 weeks post-SBRT, at nephrectomy. As to treatment: 15 Gy SBRT to primary tumor, nephrectomy 4 weeks later. Nephrectomy followed 15 Gy stereotactic body radiation by 4 weeks. Assay: immunoSEQ multiplex PCR; the TCRdb copy retains only in-frame clones and omits some. This sample yields 140,000 to 150,000 clones, of which roughly 90% are seen a single time; less than 20% belongs to the top ten. The sequence derives from a woman between 50 and 59 years old with renal cell carcinoma. V gene TRBV27 combines with J gene TRBJ1-1, with D perhaps TRBD1 (5 bases). The specimen was blood, collected from a patient whose treatment included radiotherapy and nephrectomy. CDR3 protein: CASSSGRNTEAFF. In DNA, the CDR3 is TGTGCCAGCAGTTCGGGACGGAACACTGAAGCTTTCTTT.